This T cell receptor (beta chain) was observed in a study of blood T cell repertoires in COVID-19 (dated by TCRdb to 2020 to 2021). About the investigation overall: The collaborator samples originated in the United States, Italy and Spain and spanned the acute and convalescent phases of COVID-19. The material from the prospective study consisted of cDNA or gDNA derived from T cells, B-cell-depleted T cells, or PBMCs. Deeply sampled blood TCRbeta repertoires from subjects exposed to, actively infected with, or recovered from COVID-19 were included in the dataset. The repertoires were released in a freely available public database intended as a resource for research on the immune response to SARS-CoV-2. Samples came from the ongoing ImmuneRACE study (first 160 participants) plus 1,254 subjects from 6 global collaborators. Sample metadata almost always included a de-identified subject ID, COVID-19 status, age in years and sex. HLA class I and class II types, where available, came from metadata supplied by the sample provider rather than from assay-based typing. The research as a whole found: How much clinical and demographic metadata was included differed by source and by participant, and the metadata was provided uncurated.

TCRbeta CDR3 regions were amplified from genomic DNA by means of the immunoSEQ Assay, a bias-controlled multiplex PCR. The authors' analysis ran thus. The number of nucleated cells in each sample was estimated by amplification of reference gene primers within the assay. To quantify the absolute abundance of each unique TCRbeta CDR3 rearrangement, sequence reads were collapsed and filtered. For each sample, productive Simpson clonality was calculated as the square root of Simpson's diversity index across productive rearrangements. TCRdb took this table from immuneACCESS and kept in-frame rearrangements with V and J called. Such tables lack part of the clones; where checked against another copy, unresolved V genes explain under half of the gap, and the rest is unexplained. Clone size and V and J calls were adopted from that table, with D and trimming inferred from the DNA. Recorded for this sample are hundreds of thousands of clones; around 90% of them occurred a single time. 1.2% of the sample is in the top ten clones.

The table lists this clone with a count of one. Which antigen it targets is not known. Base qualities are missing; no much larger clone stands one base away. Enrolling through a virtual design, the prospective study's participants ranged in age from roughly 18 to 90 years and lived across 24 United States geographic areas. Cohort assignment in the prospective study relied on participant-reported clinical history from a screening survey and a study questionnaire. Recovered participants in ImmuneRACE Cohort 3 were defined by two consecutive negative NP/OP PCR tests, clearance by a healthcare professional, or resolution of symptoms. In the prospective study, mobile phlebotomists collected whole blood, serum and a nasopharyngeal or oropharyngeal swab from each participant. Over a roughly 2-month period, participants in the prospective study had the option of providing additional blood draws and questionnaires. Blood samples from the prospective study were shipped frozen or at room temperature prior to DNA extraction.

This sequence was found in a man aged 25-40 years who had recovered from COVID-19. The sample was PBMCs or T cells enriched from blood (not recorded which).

The DNA reads TGTGCCAGCAGCTTATTCTCCCAGGGTGGAGAGACCCAGTACTTC. It codes for CASSLFSQGGETQYF. Recombination joined TRBV7-2 with TRBJ2-5; the D segment could be TRBD1, given 5 matching bases. The trim is 2 bases for V and 4 bases for J, with a gap of 14 bases between the germline ends. Reading from cysteine to phenylalanine, the CDR3 counts 15 amino acids. The CDR3 DNA has 45 bases and is translated from base 1. The germline V gene gives CDR1 as SGHTA and CDR2 as FQGNSA.